This TCR beta chain came from a study of T cells in Graves' hyperthyroidism and ophthalmopathy. Overall study findings and caveats: Classification by a 13 V-J model distinguished ophthalmopathy from stable hyperthyroidism. Ophthalmopathy was model-predicted a median around seven months pre-onset.

TCR beta CDR3 regions were amplified from RNA transcripts. The TCR CDR3 first-round RT-PCR relied on the HTBI primer set. From the multiplex PCR reads, TCRdb called clonotypes with MiXCR, one entry per CDR3 protein. The repertoire consists of about 52,000 distinct CDR3 sequences, with under 50% occurring once and the leading ten covering about a tenth. Points on this clonotype: What it binds is not known.

Trimming took 3 bases from V and 4 from J; bases not matched to a gene: 10. From germline, CDR1 is SGHVS and CDR2 FQNEAQ. The CDR3 extends over 16 amino acids. The sequencing input was blood. This chain links TRBV7-8 with TRBJ1-2, with TRBD1 identical over 8 bases. This clonotype was obtained from a woman in her 50s with Graves' ophthalmopathy. The DNA for the CDR3 is TGTGCCAGCAGCTTGTCCCAGGGGGCGGGTGTCTATGGCTACACCTTC. Translation gives CASSLSQGAGVYGYTF.